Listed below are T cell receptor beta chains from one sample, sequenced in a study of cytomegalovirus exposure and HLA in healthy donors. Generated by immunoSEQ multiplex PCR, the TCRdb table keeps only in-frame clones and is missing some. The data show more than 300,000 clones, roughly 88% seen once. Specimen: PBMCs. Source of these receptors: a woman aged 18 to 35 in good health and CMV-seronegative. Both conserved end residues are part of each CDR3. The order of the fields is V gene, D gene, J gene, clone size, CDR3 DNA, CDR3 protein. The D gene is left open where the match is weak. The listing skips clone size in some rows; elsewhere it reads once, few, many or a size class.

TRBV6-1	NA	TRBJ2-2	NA	TGTGCCAGCAGGGGCAAGGTGACCGGGGAGCTGTTTTTT	CASRGKVTGELFF
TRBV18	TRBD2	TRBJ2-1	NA	TGTGCCAGCTCATTCGGGACTAGCGGGGACAATGAGCAGTTCTTC	CASSFGTSGDNEQFF
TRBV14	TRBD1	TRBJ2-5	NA	TGTGCCAGCAGCCAAGATCTCGTTCGGGACAGGGGGCTTCCCCAACTGGAGACCCAGTACTTC	CASSQDLVRDRGLPQLETQYF
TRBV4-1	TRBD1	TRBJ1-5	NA	TGCGCCAGCAGCCAACAGGACAGGGTCGGGCAGCCCCAGCATTTT	CASSQQDRVGQPQHF
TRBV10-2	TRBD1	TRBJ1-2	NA	TGCGCCAGCAGTGGGACAGGGGACTATGGCTACACCTTC	CASSGTGDYGYTF
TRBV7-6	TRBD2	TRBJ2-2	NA	TGTGCCAGCAGCCCAGGACTAGCGGGGGGGGTCCAACCCGGGGAGCTGTTTTTT	CASSPGLAGGVQPGELFF
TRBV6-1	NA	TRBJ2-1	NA	TGTGCCATCCTCCGGGGCGGGAAGTACAATGAGCAGTTCTTC	CAILRGGKYNEQFF
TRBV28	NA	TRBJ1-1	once	TGTGCCAGCAGTTTTCAAGGTACAGGAGCTGTTGAAGCTTTCTTT	CASSFQGTGAVEAFF
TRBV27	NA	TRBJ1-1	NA	TGTGCCAGCAGACCGGACATCCCGAACACTGAAGCTTTCTTT	CASRPDIPNTEAFF
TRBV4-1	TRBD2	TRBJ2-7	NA	TGCGCCAGCAGCCAAGAGCACGTCACGGGGGGGGTCTACGAGCAGTACTTC	CASSQEHVTGGVYEQYF
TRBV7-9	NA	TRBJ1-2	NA	TGTGCCAGCAGCTTATCGTCCGGGACTCGTGATGGCTACACCTTC	CASSLSSGTRDGYTF
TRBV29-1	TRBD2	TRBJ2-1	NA	TGCAGCGTTGGGACTAGCGGGTCCAATGAGCAGTTCTTC	CSVGTSGSNEQFF
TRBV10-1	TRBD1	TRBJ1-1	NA	TGCGCCAGCAGTCGGACAGGGGGAGACACTGAAGCTTTCTTT	CASSRTGGDTEAFF
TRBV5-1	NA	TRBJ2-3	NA	TGCGCCAGCAGCTTGGGACTGGTTCTCACAGATACGCAGTATTTT	CASSLGLVLTDTQYF
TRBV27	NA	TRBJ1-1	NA	TGTGCCAGCAGCGTGAGGGAGAACACTGAAGCTTTCTTT	CASSVRENTEAFF
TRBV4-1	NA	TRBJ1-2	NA	TGCGCCAGCAGCCAAGGGGGGGCCCCACGGGGGGCTAACTATGGCTACACCTTC	CASSQGGAPRGANYGYTF
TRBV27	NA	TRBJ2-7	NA	TGTGCCAGCAGTTTACGGCCGGGGAGCCACTACGAGCAGTACTTC	CASSLRPGSHYEQYF
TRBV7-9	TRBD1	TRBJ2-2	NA	TGTGCCAGCAGCCCGGACAGGGGGCGTGTCACCGGGGAGCTGTTTTTT	CASSPDRGRVTGELFF
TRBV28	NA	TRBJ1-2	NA	TGTGCCAGCAGTACACGGCCCGGACTTCATGGCTACACCTTC	CASSTRPGLHGYTF
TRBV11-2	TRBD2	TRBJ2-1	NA	TGTGCCAGCTCCCTTAGCGGGGCCATTTTCAATGAGCAGTTCTTC	CASSLSGAIFNEQFF
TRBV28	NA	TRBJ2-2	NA	TGTGCTTCCCTCAGTATGGGACTTGCGGGCACCGGGGAGCTGTTTTTT	CASLSMGLAGTGELFF
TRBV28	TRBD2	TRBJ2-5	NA	TGTGCCAGCAAGGAAACTAGCGGCCTCCAAGAGACCCAGTACTTC	CASKETSGLQETQYF
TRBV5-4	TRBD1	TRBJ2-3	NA	TGTGCCAGCAGCGGGGACAGGGGGAATACGCAGTATTTT	CASSGDRGNTQYF
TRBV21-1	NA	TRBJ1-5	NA	TGTGCCAGCAGCAAAAACAGGGATCAGCCCCAGCATTTT	CASSKNRDQPQHF
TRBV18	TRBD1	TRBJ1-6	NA	TGTGCCAGCTCACCTCTCGGGACAGGGGATTCACCCCTCCACTTT	CASSPLGTGDSPLHF
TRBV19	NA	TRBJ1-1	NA	TGTGCCAGTAGTCCCGGGACGGGGGCTGAAGCTTTCTTT	CASSPGTGAEAFF
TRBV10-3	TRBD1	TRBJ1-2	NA	TGTGCTACCGCAGGGGGAAAGGACTATGGCTACACCTTC	CATAGGKDYGYTF
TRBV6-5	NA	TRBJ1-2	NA	TGTGCCAGCAGTTACTCGTCAGGACTGGAGGGCTACACCTTC	CASSYSSGLEGYTF
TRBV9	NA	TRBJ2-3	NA	TGTGCCAGCAGCGGATCAGTGGAGGATACGCAGTATTTT	CASSGSVEDTQYF
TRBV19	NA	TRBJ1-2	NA	TGTGCCAGTAGTATGTCAGGGGTAGATGGCTACACCTTC	CASSMSGVDGYTF
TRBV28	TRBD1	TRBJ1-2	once	TGTGCCAGCGCTCCAACAGGGGGCTGGTATGGCTACACCTTC	CASAPTGGWYGYTF
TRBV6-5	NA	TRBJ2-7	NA	TGTGCCAGCAGCCCCGGTGCGGCCGAGTCCTACGAGCAGTACTTC	CASSPGAAESYEQYF
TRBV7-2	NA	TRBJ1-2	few	TGTGCCAGCAGGACAGAAGAACATGGCTACACCTTC	CASRTEEHGYTF
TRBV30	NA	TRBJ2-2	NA	TGTGCCTGGAGTAAGAGCAAGGGGGAGCTGTTTTTT	CAWSKSKGELFF
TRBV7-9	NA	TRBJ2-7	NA	TGTGCCAGCAGCTTAGTCGACACCCTCTACGAGCAGTACTTC	CASSLVDTLYEQYF
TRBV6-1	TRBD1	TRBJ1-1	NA	TGTGCCAGCAGAGGCCAGGGACAGCTGAACACTGAAGCTTTCTTT	CASRGQGQLNTEAFF
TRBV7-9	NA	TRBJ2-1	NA	TGTGCCAGCAAACCCGGGAATGAGCAGTTCTTC	CASKPGNEQFF
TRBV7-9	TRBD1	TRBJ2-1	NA	TGTGCCAGCAGTTTAGAGGGGTCCCGGGACAGGAAGTTCTTC	CASSLEGSRDRKFF
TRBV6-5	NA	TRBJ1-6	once	TGTGCCAGCAGTTACTCTGGCAGGGGTAATAATTCACCCCTCCACTTT	CASSYSGRGNNSPLHF
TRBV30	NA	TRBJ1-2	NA	TGTGCCTGGAGTTCGGGACTGCTCTATGGCTACACCTTC	CAWSSGLLYGYTF
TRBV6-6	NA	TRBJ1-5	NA	TGTGCCAGCAGTCAGGGGTGGTACCAGCCCCAGCATTTT	CASSQGWYQPQHF
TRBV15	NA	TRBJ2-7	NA	TGTGCCACCAGCAGAGGGAGGGCCGAGCAGTACTTC	CATSRGRAEQYF
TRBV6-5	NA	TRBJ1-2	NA	TGTGCCAGCAGTTACTCGTGGAACTCAAGCGTGGGCTACACCTTC	CASSYSWNSSVGYTF
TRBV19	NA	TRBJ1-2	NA	TGTGCCAGTACGGAAGGCAGCGAAACTAACTATGGCTACACCTTC	CASTEGSETNYGYTF
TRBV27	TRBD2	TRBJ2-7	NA	TGTGCCAGCAGTGGGACTAGCGTTTACGAGCAGTACTTC	CASSGTSVYEQYF